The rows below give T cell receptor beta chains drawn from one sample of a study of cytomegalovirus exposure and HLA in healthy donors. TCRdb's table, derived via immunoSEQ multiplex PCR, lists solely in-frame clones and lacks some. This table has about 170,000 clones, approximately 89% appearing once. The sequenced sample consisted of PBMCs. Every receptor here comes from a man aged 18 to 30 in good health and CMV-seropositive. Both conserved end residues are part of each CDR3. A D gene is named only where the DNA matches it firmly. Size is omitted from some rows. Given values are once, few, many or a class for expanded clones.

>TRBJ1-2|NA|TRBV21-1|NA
CASSTSGFGYTF
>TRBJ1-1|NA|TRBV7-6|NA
CASSLVGVLNTEAFF
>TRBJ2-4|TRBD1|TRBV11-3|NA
CASSLIPGQGAKNIQYF
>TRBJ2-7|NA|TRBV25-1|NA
CASSSRQAPTYEQYF
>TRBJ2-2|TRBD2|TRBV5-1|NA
CASSLSPSGRAVNTGELFF
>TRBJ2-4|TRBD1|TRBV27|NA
CASSWDRGNIQYF
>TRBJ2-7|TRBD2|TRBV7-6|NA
CASSLGASGRYEQYF
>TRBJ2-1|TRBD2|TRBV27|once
CASSFRAGAYNEQFF
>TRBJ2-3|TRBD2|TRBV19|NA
CASSIVAGGSTDTQYF
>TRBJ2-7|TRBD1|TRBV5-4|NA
CASSPGTGNEQYF
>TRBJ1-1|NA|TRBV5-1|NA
CASSRDSMNTEAFF
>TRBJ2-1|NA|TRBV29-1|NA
CSAVTSYNEQFF
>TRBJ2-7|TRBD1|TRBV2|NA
CASIWHGTGGFF
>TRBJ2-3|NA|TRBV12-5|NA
CASVRDSSTDTQYF
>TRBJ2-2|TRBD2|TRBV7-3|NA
CASSPSGRATTGELFF
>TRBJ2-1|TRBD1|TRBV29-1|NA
CSVEEQGFEQFF
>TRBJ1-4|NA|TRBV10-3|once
CAISEEGRVDEKLFF
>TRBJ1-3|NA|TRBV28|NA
CASSSPGTGNTIYF
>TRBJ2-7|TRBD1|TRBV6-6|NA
CASRATGLRYEQYF
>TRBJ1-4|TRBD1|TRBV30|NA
CALPGQGAIHEKLFF